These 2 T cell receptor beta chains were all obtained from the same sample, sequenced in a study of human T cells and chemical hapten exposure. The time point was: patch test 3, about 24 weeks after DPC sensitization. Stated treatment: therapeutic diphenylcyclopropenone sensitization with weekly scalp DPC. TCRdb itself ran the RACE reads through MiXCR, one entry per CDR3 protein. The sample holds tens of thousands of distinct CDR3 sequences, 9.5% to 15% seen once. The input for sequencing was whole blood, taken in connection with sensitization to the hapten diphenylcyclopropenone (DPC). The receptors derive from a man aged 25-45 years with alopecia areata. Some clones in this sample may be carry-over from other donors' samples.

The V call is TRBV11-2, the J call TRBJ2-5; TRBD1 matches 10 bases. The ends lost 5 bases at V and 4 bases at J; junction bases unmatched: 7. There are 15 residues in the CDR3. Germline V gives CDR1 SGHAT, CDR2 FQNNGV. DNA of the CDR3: TGTGCCAGCAGCGAGCCGGGACAGGGGCCAGAGACCCAGTACTTC. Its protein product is CASSEPGQGPETQYF. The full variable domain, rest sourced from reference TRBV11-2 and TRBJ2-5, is EAGVAQSPRYKIIEKRQSVAFWCNPISGHATLYWYQQILGQGPKLLIQFQNNGVVDDSQLPKDRFSAERLKGVDSTLKIQPAKLEDSAVYLCASSEPGQGPETQYFGPGTRLLVL.

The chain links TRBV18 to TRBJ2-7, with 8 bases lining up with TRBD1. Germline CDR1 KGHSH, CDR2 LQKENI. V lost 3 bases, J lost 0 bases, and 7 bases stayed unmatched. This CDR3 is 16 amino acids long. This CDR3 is CASSPRGTGLSYEQYF. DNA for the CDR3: TGTGCCAGCTCACCTCGGGGGACAGGACTCTCCTACGAGCAGTACTTC.